These 22 T cell receptor beta chains were all obtained from the same sample, sequenced in a study of T cell changes during pregnancy in multiple sclerosis. Assay: immunoSEQ multiplex PCR; the TCRdb copy retains only in-frame clones and omits some. The table lists roughly 50,000 clones, roughly 92% of them singletons. Source: CD4+ T cells from peripheral blood mononuclear cells, taken in the third trimester of pregnancy. These receptor sequences come from a female donor with multiple sclerosis, enrolled in a pregnancy study.

The J gene is TRBJ1-1, the V gene TRBV10-3; 10 bases align to TRBD1. The CDR3 has 15 residues. Germline V gene sequence: CDR1 ENHRY, CDR2 SYGVKD. Unmatched junction bases numbered 12, after V lost 11 bases and J lost 3 bases. CDR3 protein: CASSTGQGEDTEAFF. CDR3 DNA sequence: TGTGCCTCGTCCACTGGACAGGGGGAGGACACTGAAGCTTTCTTT.

The J gene is TRBJ2-1, the V gene TRBV15; tentatively, D is TRBD2 (7 bases). Per the germline V gene, CDR1 is LNHNV and CDR2 is YYDKDF (reference sequence). With 2 bases removed from V and 8 bases from J, the gap between germline ends came to 16 bases. The CDR3 loop spans 15 amino acids. CDR3 bases: TGTGCCACCAGCAGACTAGGGGGGGGTAGGGATGAGCAGTTCTTC. It translates to CATSRLGGGRDEQFF.

This chain connects TRBV7-7 to TRBJ1-6, with D hard to call. V lost 0 bases, J lost 10 bases, and 16 bases lay in between. The germline CDR1 and CDR2 sequences are SSHAT and FNYEAQ (reference sequence). This CDR3 has 16 amino acids. DNA for the CDR3: TGTGCCAGCAGCTTAGCGAAGGGAGAAGCGCTGTCACCCCTCCACTTT. Its translation: CASSLAKGEALSPLHF.

This chain uses TRBV15 with TRBJ1-1, with TRBD1 matching over 10 bases. The trim removed 3 bases at V and 7 bases at J, leaving 11 bases unmatched. Germline V lookup: CDR1 LNHNV, CDR2 YYDKDF (reference sequence). CDR3 length: 16 amino acids. The CDR3 sequence is CATSSDRDRGSDEAFF. DNA of the CDR3: TGTGCCACCAGCAGTGACCGGGACAGGGGATCCGATGAAGCTTTCTTT.

The V gene is TRBV5-1, the J gene TRBJ2-7; TRBD2 matches 7 bases. The CDR3 covers 15 residues. The V and J ends lost 0 bases and 5 bases, in that order; junction bases with no gene match: 8. Germline CDR1 SGHRS, CDR2 YFSETQ. CDR3 DNA: TGCGCCAGCAGCTTGGCCGGGACCCGGGGGGACGAGCAGTACTTC. Its protein product is CASSLAGTRGDEQYF.

The V call is TRBV20-1, the J call TRBJ2-7; D possibly corresponds to TRBD2 (6 bases). Germline CDR1 is DFQATT and CDR2 is SNEGSKA (reference sequence). V lost 0 bases and J lost 9, with 9 bases in between. The CDR3 sequence is 11 residues long. The CDR3 DNA sequence: TGCAGTGCTAGAGATGGGGGGATGCAGTACTTC. Its protein product is CSARDGGMQYF.

The rearrangement uses TRBV19 and TRBJ2-2; D remains ambiguous. Per germline, CDR1 LNHDA and CDR2 SQIVND (reference sequence). The CDR3 is 16 amino acids. V lost 6 bases and J lost 0, with 14 bases in between. The CDR3 nucleotides are TGTGCCAGTAGCACCCTTGCGGTTCCGAACACCGGGGAGCTGTTTTTT. This codes for CASSTLAVPNTGELFF. Together with reference TRBV19 and TRBJ2-2, the CDR3 gives the full variable domain: DGGITQSPKYLFRKEGQNVTLSCEQNLNHDAMYWYRQDPGQGLRLIYYSQIVNDFQKGDIAEGYSVSREKKESFPLTVTSAQKNPTAFYLCASSTLAVPNTGELFFGEGSRLTVL.

V usage is TRBV18 and J usage is TRBJ2-3, with TRBD2 matching over 10 bases. The CDR3 covers 15 residues. Germline V gene data show CDR1 as KGHSH and CDR2 as LQKENI. The trim removed 3 bases at V and 7 bases at J, leaving 7 bases unmatched. CDR3 DNA sequence: TGTGCCAGCTCACCCAAGCGGGGGGGCCTGAATACGCAGTATTTT. Protein sequence: CASSPKRGGLNTQYF.

V usage is TRBV5-6 and J usage is TRBJ2-1; 8 nucleotides agree with TRBD2. J gave up 0 bases and V 2 bases, and 4 bases lay outside the gene matches. The germline V gene has CDR1 SGHDT and CDR2 YYEEEE. This CDR3 is 16 amino acids long. The CDR3 loop reads CASSFGGVRSYNEQFF. DNA of the CDR3: TGTGCCAGCAGCTTCGGGGGGGTACGCTCCTACAATGAGCAGTTCTTC.

The rearrangement links TRBV19 to TRBJ1-5; 9 bases are shared with TRBD1. The CDR3 is 14 residues long. Germline CDR1 reads LNHDA; CDR2 reads SQIVND (reference sequence). V lost 3 bases and J lost 7; bases outside the gene matches: 4. In DNA, the CDR3 is TGTGCCAGTAGTATCACAGGGGGCTGGCAGCCCCAGCATTTT. Protein sequence: CASSITGGWQPQHF.

This chain connects TRBV9 to TRBJ2-4, with 8 nucleotides matching TRBD2. Germline CDR1 is SGDLS and CDR2 is YYNGEE. The CDR3 totals 16 residues. Germline trimming cut 0 bases from V and 1 base from J; bases unmatched to any gene: 3. CDR3 sequence (DNA): TGTGCCAGCAGCGTAGGGCTAGCGGGCGCCAAAAACATTCAGTACTTC. It specifies CASSVGLAGAKNIQYF.

V is TRBV18 and J is TRBJ1-2; D is possibly TRBD1 (5 bases). The CDR3 contains 15 residues. Germline V gene sequence: CDR1 KGHSH, CDR2 LQKENI. V lost 0 bases and J lost 4, with 12 bases in between. The CDR3 is CASSPPNTGAYGYTF. The CDR3 nucleotides are TGTGCCAGCTCACCACCAAATACAGGCGCCTATGGCTACACCTTC.

The J gene is TRBJ1-3, the V gene TRBV5-4; the D is unclear. V lost 4 bases and J 4 bases, leaving 18 bases between the germline ends. The V gene's germline CDR1 is SGHNT and CDR2 YYREEE (reference sequence). The CDR3 length is 16 residues. CDR3 bases: TGTGCCAGCAGCCCCGGACGGGGATCTGGGGGAAACACCATATATTTT. It yields the protein CASSPGRGSGGNTIYF.

V gene TRBV28 combines with J gene TRBJ1-5; the D is unclear. V gave up 4 bases and J gave up 3 bases, with 10 bases separating them. CDR3 size: 14 residues. Looked up from germline, CDR1 is MDHEN and CDR2 is SYDVKM. In DNA form, the CDR3 reads TGTGCCAGCAGTTCCCCACGGTTCAATCAGCCCCAGCATTTT. It yields the protein CASSSPRFNQPQHF.

The V gene is TRBV28, the J gene TRBJ1-2; TRBD1 matches at 12 bases. After removal of 10 bases from V and 4 bases from J, the junction contained 7 bases not matched to a gene. This CDR3 contains 14 residues. CDR1 MDHEN and CDR2 SYDVKM come from the germline V gene. In nucleotides, the CDR3 is TGTGCCACCGACCGGGACAGGGGGCCCTATGGCTACACCTTC. Residues: CATDRDRGPYGYTF.

The CDR3 here is CASSDWTGGEPLHF. CDR3 coding DNA: TGTGCCAGCAGTGACTGGACAGGGGGTGAACCCCTCCACTTT. The chain links TRBV6-1 to TRBJ1-6; 10 bases match TRBD1. The CDR3 has 14 amino acids. The V segment lost 3 bases and the J segment 12 bases; nucleotides outside the gene matches: 5. Germline V lookup: CDR1 MNHNS, CDR2 SASEGT.

The chain recombines TRBV2 with TRBJ2-1, with TRBD1 matching 10 bases. The junction had 6 bases not matched to a gene; V was cut back by 7 bases and J by 6 bases. The CDR3 spans 14 residues. Germline V CDR1 and CDR2: SNHLY, FYNNEI. The CDR3 spells CASTRDRGSNEQFF. In DNA form, the CDR3 reads TGTGCCAGCACCAGGGACAGGGGTTCCAATGAGCAGTTCTTC.

This rearrangement joins TRBV5-8 to TRBJ1-1; maybe TRBD1 (5 bases). Germline assignment: CDR1 SGHTS and CDR2 YDEGEE. The CDR3 loop spans 14 amino acids. Trimming took off 5 bases at V and 6 bases at J, with 17 bases between the two ends. The CDR3 DNA reads TGTGCCAGCAGGCGGGACCCGGAGGTCTCTGAAGCTTTCTTT. Its protein is CASRRDPEVSEAFF.

In this sample, this clone turned up once. The germline gene is not matched at one end of the junction; a read error may be the cause. The CDR3 region has the DNA TGTGCCAGCAGCTTAGAGGGGTCGGGACACCGGGACTTC. Translation: CASSLEGSGHRDF. The rearrangement joins TRBV7-9 to TRBJ1-2; possible D gene TRBD1, 6 bases. The CDR3 runs to 13 residues. In germline, CDR1 is SEHNR, CDR2 FQNEAQ (reference sequence).

The V call is TRBV29-1, the J call TRBJ2-5, with 10 bases that match TRBD2. Germline V lookup: CDR1 SQVTM, CDR2 ANQGSEA. This CDR3 has 16 amino acids. Trimming removed 0 bases from V and 1 base from J; junction bases left unmatched: 5. In DNA form, the CDR3 reads TGCAGCGTTGAAGATTTACGGACTAGCGGCCAAGAGACCCAGTACTTC. It specifies CSVEDLRTSGQETQYF.

V usage is TRBV5-4 and J usage is TRBJ2-5; a possible D gene is TRBD1 (5 bases). CDR1 and CDR2 from the germline V gene are SGHNT and YYREEE (reference sequence). V was pared by 0 bases and J by 2 bases, with 8 bases between. The CDR3 has 14 amino acids. In nucleotides, the CDR3 is TGTGCCAGCAGCTTGGACAGGTGGCAAGAGACCCAGTACTTC. Translating it yields CASSLDRWQETQYF.

The chain links TRBV25-1 to TRBJ1-1, with D unclear. The V gene's germline CDR1 is MGHDK and CDR2 SYGVNS. V was clipped by 8 bases and J by 1 base, with 17 bases between them. This CDR3 comprises 15 residues. DNA of the CDR3: TGTGCCAGCTACCCCTTGTCCCAGAAGAACACTGAAGCTTTCTTT. Protein: CASYPLSQKNTEAFF.